This T cell receptor beta chain was sequenced for a study of blood T cell repertoires in COVID-19. Turning to the study itself: Material from acute and convalescent COVID-19 was sourced from the United States, Italy and Spain. T cells, B-cell-depleted T cells, or PBMCs supplied cDNA or gDNA.

Per germline, CDR1 LNHDA and CDR2 SQIVND (reference sequence). Germline trimming cut 7 bases from V and 1 base from J; bases unmatched to any gene: 6. CDR3 size: 14 residues. The authors' processing: Cell counts per sample came from amplifying reference gene primers. The assay was immunoSEQ multiplex PCR, and TCRdb's table has in-frame clones only and misses some. Clone size and V and J calls were adopted from that table, with D and trimming inferred from the DNA. Among around 77,000 clones listed, around 85% were seen once. The TCR originated in an elderly man with acute or convalescent COVID-19. This rearrangement joins TRBV19 to TRBJ1-1; 7 bases agree with TRBD1. The sequencing input was peripheral blood. The CDR3 protein is CASNRQGKNTEAFF. The CDR3 coding sequence is TGTGCCAGTAACCGACAGGGTAAGAACACTGAAGCTTTCTTT.